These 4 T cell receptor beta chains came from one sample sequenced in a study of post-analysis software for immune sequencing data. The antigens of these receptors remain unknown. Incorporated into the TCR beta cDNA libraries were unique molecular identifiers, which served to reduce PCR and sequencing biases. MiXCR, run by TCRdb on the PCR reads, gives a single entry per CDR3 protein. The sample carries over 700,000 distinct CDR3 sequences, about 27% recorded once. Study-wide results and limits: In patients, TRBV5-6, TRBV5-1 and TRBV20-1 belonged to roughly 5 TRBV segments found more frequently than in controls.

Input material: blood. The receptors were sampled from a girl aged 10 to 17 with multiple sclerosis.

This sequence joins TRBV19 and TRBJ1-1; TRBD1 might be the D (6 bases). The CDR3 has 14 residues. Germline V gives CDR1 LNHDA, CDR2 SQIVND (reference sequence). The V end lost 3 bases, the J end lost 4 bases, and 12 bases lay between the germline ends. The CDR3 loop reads CASSIGGRATEAFF. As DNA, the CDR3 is TGTGCCAGTAGTATCGGGGGGCGCGCCACTGAAGCTTTCTTT.

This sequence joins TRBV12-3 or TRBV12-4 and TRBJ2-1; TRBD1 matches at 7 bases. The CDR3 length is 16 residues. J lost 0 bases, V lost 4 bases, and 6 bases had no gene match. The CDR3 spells CASSSPRTGSYNEQFF. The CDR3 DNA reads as TGTGCCAGCAGTTCCCCCCGGACAGGCTCCTACAATGAGCAGTTCTTC.

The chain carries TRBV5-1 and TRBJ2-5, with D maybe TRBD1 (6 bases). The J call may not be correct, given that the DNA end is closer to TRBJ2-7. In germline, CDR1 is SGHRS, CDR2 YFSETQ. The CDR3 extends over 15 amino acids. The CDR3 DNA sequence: TGCGCCAGCAGCTTGGCAGGGGTCGCAGGCTACGAGCAGTACTTC. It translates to CASSLAGVAGYEQYF.

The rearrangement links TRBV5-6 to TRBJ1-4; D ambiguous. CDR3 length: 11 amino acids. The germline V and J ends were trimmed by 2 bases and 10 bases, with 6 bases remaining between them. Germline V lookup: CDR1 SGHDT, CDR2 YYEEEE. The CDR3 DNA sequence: TGTGCCAGCAGCTTCTCGGGAAAACTGTTTTTT. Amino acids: CASSFSGKLFF.